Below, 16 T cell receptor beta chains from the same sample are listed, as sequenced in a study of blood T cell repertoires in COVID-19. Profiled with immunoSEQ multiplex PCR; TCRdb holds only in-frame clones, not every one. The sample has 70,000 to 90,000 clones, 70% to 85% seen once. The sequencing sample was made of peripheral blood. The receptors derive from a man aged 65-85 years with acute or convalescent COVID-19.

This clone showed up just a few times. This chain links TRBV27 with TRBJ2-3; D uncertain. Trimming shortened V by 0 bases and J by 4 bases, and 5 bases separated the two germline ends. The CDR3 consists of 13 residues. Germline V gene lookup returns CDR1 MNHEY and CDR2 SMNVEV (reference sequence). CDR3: CASSLSRPDTQYF. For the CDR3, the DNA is TGTGCCAGCAGTTTATCCCGTCCAGATACGCAGTATTTT.

In DNA, the CDR3 is TGTGCCAGCAGCCAAGCTTTGCGTTTACCCTACGAGCAGTACTTC. Protein product: CASSQALRLPYEQYF. The V gene is TRBV3-1 (or the pseudogene TRBV3-2), the J gene TRBJ2-7; D is undetermined. Deletions cut 1 base from V and 2 bases from J, with 12 bases between. Germline CDR1 LGHDT, CDR2 YNNKEL (reference sequence). The CDR3 contains 15 residues.

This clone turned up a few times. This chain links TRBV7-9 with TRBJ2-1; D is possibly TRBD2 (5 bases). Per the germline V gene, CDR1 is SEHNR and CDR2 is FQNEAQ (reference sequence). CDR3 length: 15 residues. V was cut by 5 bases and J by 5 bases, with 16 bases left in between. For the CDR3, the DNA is TGTGCCAGCAGCCCCCCGGGGTTCCAAGACAATGAGCAGTTCTTC. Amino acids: CASSPPGFQDNEQFF.

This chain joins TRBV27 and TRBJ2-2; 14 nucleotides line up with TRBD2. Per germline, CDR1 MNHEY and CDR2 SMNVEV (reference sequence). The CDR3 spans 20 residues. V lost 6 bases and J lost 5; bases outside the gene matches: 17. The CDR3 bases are TGTGCCAGCAGCCTCTACCTCGGACTAGCGGGGGGAAGCGGGACCGGGGAGCTGTTTTTT. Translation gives CASSLYLGLAGGSGTGELFF.

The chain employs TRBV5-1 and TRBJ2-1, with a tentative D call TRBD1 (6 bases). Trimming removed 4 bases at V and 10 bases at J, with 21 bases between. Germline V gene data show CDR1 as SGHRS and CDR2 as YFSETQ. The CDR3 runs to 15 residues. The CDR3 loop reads CASSPSRQVAGEQFF. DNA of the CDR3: TGCGCCAGCAGCCCCTCGAGACAGGTGGCAGGGGAGCAGTTCTTC.

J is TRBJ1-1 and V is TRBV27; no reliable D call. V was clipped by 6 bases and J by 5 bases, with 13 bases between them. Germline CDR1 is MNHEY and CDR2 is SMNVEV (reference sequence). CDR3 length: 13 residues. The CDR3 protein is CASSPGLQTEAFF. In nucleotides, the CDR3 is TGTGCCAGCAGCCCTGGACTGCAGACTGAAGCTTTCTTT.

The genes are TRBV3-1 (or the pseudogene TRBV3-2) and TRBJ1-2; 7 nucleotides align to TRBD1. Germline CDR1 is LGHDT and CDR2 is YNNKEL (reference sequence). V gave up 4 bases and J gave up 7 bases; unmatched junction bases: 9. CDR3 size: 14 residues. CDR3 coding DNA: TGTGCCAGCAGCCGACAGGGCGATTCTGGTGGCTACACCTTC. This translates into CASSRQGDSGGYTF.

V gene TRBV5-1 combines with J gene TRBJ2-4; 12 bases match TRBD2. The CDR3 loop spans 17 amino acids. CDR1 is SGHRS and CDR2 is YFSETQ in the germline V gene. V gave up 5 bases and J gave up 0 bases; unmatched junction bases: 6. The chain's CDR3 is CASRLAGGGIAKNIQYF. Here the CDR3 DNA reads TGCGCCAGCAGACTAGCGGGGGGCGGTATAGCCAAAAACATTCAGTACTTC.

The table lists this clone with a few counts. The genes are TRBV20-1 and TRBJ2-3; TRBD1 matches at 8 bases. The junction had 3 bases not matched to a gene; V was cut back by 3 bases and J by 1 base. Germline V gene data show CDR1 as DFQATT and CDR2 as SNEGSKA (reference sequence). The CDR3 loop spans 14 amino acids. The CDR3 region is CSASDRGGTDTQYF. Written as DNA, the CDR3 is TGCAGTGCTAGTGACAGGGGAGGCACAGATACGCAGTATTTT.

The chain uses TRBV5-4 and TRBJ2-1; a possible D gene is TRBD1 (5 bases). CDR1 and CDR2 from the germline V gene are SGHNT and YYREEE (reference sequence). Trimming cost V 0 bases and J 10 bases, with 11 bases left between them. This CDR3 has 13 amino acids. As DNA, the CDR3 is TGTGCCAGCAGCTTGGAACAGGTATACGAGCAGTTCTTC. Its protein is CASSLEQVYEQFF.

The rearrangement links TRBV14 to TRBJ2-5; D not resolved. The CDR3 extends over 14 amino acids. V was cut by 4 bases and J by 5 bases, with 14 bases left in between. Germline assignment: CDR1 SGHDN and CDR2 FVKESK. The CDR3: CASSPYDAGETQYF. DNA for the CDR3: TGTGCCAGCAGCCCTTATGACGCCGGGGAGACCCAGTACTTC.

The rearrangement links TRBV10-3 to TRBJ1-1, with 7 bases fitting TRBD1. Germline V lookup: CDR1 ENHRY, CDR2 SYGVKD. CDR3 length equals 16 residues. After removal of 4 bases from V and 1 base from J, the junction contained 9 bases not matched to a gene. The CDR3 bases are TGTGCCATCAGTGGGCCTCCCGGGACAGCGAACACTGAAGCTTTCTTT. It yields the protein CAISGPPGTANTEAFF.

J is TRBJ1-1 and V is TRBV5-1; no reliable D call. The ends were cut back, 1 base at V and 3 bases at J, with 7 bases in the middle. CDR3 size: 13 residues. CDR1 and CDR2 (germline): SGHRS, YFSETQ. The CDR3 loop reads CASSLHTHTEAFF. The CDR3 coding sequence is TGCGCCAGCAGCTTGCACACCCACACTGAAGCTTTCTTT.

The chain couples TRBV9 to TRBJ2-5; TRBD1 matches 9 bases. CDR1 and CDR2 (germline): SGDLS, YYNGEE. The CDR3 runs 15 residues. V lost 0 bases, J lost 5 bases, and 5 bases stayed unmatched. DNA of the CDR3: TGTGCCAGCAGCGTAGGGGACAGGGTGAGGGAGACCCAGTACTTC. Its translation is CASSVGDRVRETQYF. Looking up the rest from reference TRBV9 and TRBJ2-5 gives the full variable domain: DSGVTQTPKHLITATGQRVTLRCSPRSGDLSVYWYQQSLDQGLQFLIQYYNGEERAKGNILERFSAQQFPDLHSELNLSSLELGDSALYFCASSVGDRVRETQYFGPGTRLLVL.

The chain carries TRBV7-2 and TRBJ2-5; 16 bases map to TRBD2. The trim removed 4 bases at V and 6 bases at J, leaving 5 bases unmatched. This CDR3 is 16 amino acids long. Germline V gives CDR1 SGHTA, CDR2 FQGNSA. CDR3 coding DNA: TGTGCCAGCAGCTCGGGACTAGCGGGGGGGCCCCAGACCCAGTACTTC. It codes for CASSSGLAGGPQTQYF.

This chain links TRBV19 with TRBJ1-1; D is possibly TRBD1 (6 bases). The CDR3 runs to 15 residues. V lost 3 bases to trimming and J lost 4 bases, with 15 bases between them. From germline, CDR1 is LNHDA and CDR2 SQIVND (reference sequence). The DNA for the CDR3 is TGTGCCAGTAGTATCGGGGGAGGGGGGGGCACTGAAGCTTTCTTT. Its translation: CASSIGGGGGTEAFF.